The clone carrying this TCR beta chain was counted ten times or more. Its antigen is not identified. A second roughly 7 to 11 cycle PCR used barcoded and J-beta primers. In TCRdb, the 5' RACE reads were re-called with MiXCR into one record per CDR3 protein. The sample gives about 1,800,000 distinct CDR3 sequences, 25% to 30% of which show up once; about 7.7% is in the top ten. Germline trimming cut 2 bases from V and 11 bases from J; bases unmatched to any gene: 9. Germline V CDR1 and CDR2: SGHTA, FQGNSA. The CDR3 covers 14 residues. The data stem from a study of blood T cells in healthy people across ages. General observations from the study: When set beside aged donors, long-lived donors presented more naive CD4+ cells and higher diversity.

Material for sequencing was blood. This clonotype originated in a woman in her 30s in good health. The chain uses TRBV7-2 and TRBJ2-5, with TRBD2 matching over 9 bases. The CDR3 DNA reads TGTGCCAGCAGCTTATTTGGGCGGGGGGGCCTGCAGTACTTC. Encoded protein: CASSLFGRGGLQYF.